What follows are 8 T cell receptor beta chains derived from one specimen sequenced in a study of blood T cell repertoires in COVID-19. The method was immunoSEQ multiplex PCR; TCRdb's version includes in-frame clones alone and lacks a portion of them. The data hold 150,000 or so clones, with around 85% observed a single time. The sample taken for sequencing was peripheral blood. The receptors were gathered from a man between 60 and 75 years old with COVID-19, enrolled during active disease.

The chain joins TRBV6-6 to TRBJ1-1; possibly TRBD1 for D (5 bases). The V end lost 2 bases, the J end lost 1 base, and 11 bases lay between the germline ends. Germline values: CDR1 MNHNY, CDR2 SVGAGI (reference sequence). The CDR3 extends over 15 amino acids. The CDR3 DNA is TGTGCCAGCAGTTACACCGACGGGGGGAACACTGAAGCTTTCTTT. This codes for CASSYTDGGNTEAFF.

The chain joins TRBV11-2 to TRBJ2-1, with 7 bases aligning to TRBD1. Germline CDR1 and CDR2: SGHAT and FQNNGV. Unmatched junction bases numbered 9, after V lost 4 bases and J lost 0 bases. The CDR3 length is 17 residues. CDR3 bases: TGTGCCAGCAGCTCCGCTTGGACAGGTGCCTCCTACAATGAGCAGTTCTTC. This translates into CASSSAWTGASYNEQFF.

The chain links TRBV5-1 to TRBJ2-3; the match to TRBD2 covers 7 bases. The CDR3 consists of 16 residues. V lost 0 bases to trimming and J lost 2 bases; unmatched junction nucleotides: 6. Germline V gene sequence: CDR1 SGHRS, CDR2 YFSETQ. The CDR3 here is CASSLALSGVTDTQYF. The CDR3 DNA reads TGCGCCAGCAGCTTGGCCCTCAGCGGGGTCACAGATACGCAGTATTTT.

The rearrangement joins TRBV3-1 (or the pseudogene TRBV3-2) to TRBJ2-3; no clear D. V was shortened by 3 bases and J by 5 bases, with 3 bases between the two germline ends. This CDR3 comprises 11 residues. Germline V lookup: CDR1 LGHDT, CDR2 YNNKEL (reference sequence). The CDR3 DNA is TGTGCCAGCAGCCATAGAGATACGCAGTATTTT. Its protein is CASSHRDTQYF.

The V and J genes are TRBV29-1 and TRBJ2-5; 9 nucleotides align to TRBD2. The ends lost 5 bases at V and 2 bases at J; junction bases unmatched: 6. The CDR3 spans 14 residues. The germline CDR1 and CDR2 sequences are SQVTM and ANQGSEA. The CDR3 sequence is CSVQFAGGQETQYF. Here the CDR3 DNA reads TGCAGCGTTCAGTTTGCGGGGGGGCAAGAGACCCAGTACTTC.

The rearrangement joins TRBV14 to TRBJ1-1, with a weak D call TRBD1 (5 bases). The V and J ends lost 0 bases and 0 bases respectively, with 11 bases between them. CDR1 is SGHDN, CDR2 FVKESK, per germline. The CDR3 loop spans 16 amino acids. CDR3 nucleotides: TGTGCCAGCAGCCAAGATTGGGGGGGGATGAACACTGAAGCTTTCTTT. It specifies CASSQDWGGMNTEAFF.

The chain employs TRBV5-5 and TRBJ2-5; D possibly corresponds to TRBD1 (6 bases). Per the germline V gene, CDR1 is SGHKS and CDR2 is YYEKEE (reference sequence). The V and J ends lost 2 bases and 5 bases respectively, with 19 bases between them. The CDR3 runs to 16 residues. In DNA form, the CDR3 reads TGTGCCAGCAGCTTACCTCCTGGGGGCAATCGGGAGACCCAGTACTTC. Its translation is CASSLPPGGNRETQYF. The full variable domain, rest sourced from reference TRBV5-5 and TRBJ2-5, is DAGVTQSPTHLIKTRGQQVTLRCSPISGHKSVSWYQQVLGQGPQFIFQYYEKEERGRGNFPDRFSARQFPNYSSELNVNALLLGDSALYLCASSLPPGGNRETQYFGPGTRLLVL.

J is TRBJ1-6 and V is TRBV7-9, with TRBD1 as a possible D gene (5 bases). The CDR3 runs to 15 residues. Trimming stripped 1 base from V and 5 bases from J, with 9 bases between. Germline values: CDR1 SEHNR, CDR2 FQNEAQ (reference sequence). CDR3 bases: TGTGCCAGCAGCTTAGAGGGACTGAATAATTCACCCCTCCACTTT. Translating it yields CASSLEGLNNSPLHF.